The 24 T cell receptor beta chains listed next were all sequenced from one sample in a study of T cells in localized non-small cell lung cancer (dated by TCRdb to the early 2020s). The method behind the library was the immunoSEQ multiplex PCR assay. TCRdb retrieved this table from immuneACCESS and kept in-frame rearrangements only. Not all clones are present; in checked studies, unresolved V genes account for under half, and no reason is known for the remainder. This sample comprises roughly 66,000 clones, roughly 90% of them detected only once. The ten biggest clones cover 1.5% to 2% of the sample. The sample here was peripheral blood, taken before any cancer treatment. Receptors were obtained from a woman aged 40 to 75 with stage I lung adenocarcinoma.

V is TRBV6-5 and J is TRBJ2-7, with D tentatively TRBD2 (6 bases). The V end was cut by 6 bases, the J end by 5 bases, with 11 bases between. The V gene's germline CDR1 is MNHEY and CDR2 SVGAGI. The CDR3 has 12 residues. CDR3 loop: CASSSGVHEQYF. CDR3 coding DNA: TGTGCCAGCAGCTCGGGAGTCCACGAGCAGTACTTC.

The chain is built from TRBV18 and TRBJ2-3; possibly TRBD1 or TRBD2 for D (6 bases each). This CDR3 spans 15 amino acids. Germline CDR1 reads KGHSH; CDR2 reads LQKENI. With 6 bases removed from V and 6 bases from J, the gap between germline ends came to 19 bases. CDR3 bases: TGTGCCAGCTCCCCCGCCGGGGGCGCGACGGATACGCAGTATTTT. Amino acid sequence: CASSPAGGATDTQYF.

The CDR3 sequence is CAWSVLRVDTEAFF. In nucleotides, the CDR3 is TGTGCCTGGAGTGTACTTCGGGTTGATACTGAAGCTTTCTTT. J is TRBJ1-1 and V is TRBV30, with D unclear. Germline CDR1 and CDR2: GTSNPN and SVGIG (reference sequence). Trimming took off 0 bases at V and 5 bases at J, with 13 bases between the two ends. The CDR3 length is 14 residues.

The genes are TRBV15 and TRBJ1-5, with 9 bases aligning to TRBD1. The CDR3 contains 18 residues. Germline V lookup: CDR1 LNHNV, CDR2 YYDKDF (reference sequence). V lost 5 bases to trimming and J lost 1 base; unmatched junction nucleotides: 12. CDR3 loop: CATSRSKTGGLSNQPQHF. The DNA for the CDR3 is TGTGCCACCAGCCGATCTAAAACAGGGGGCTTGAGCAATCAGCCCCAGCATTTT.

The chain couples TRBV5-4 to TRBJ1-1; the D is unclear. Trimming left V 2 bases short and J 6 bases short, with 5 bases between. The CDR3 is 11 amino acids. Germline V gene lookup returns CDR1 SGHNT and CDR2 YYREEE (reference sequence). CDR3 in amino acids: CASSFNAEAFF. CDR3 DNA: TGTGCCAGCAGCTTCAACGCTGAAGCTTTCTTT.

In this sample, this clone turned up once. The gene calls are TRBV19 and TRBJ1-1; tentative D call: TRBD1 (6 bases). The CDR3 spans 13 residues. Germline V gene sequence: CDR1 LNHDA, CDR2 SQIVND (reference sequence). Trimming shortened V by 2 bases and J by 11 bases, and 15 bases separated the two germline ends. CDR3 nucleotides: TGTGCCAGTAGTATATCTGAGGGCAGGGGCGCTTTCTTT. Protein sequence: CASSISEGRGAFF.

This clone has a handful of counts. This chain joins TRBV30 and TRBJ2-3, with D unresolved. There are 12 residues in the CDR3. V lost 1 base and J 1 base, leaving 3 bases between the germline ends. Germline V gene lookup returns CDR1 GTSNPN and CDR2 SVGIG (reference sequence). CDR3 bases: TGTGCCTGGAGTGGGGGCACAGATACGCAGTATTTT. The encoded protein is CAWSGGTDTQYF.

The chain carries TRBV28 and TRBJ1-2; TRBD1 aligns across 9 bases. Germline values: CDR1 MDHEN, CDR2 SYDVKM. Trimming cost V 3 bases and J 7 bases; bases outside gene matches: 6. The CDR3 spans 14 residues. For the CDR3, the DNA is TGTGCCAGCAGTTTTAGTAGACAGGGGGGTGGCTACACCTTC. Its protein product is CASSFSRQGGGYTF.

The V call is TRBV18, the J call TRBJ1-4; 10 bases map to TRBD1. Germline-derived CDR1 and CDR2 are KGHSH and LQKENI. This CDR3 is 16 amino acids long. Trimming cost V 5 bases and J 2 bases; bases outside gene matches: 5. In DNA form, the CDR3 reads TGTGCCAGCTCAGCGGGACAGGGGAAGACTAATGAAAAACTGTTTTTT. It encodes CASSAGQGKTNEKLFF.

The rearrangement uses TRBV7-3 and TRBJ1-2, with 7 bases aligning to TRBD1. After removal of 5 bases from V and 4 bases from J, the junction contained 13 bases not matched to a gene. The CDR3 contains 16 residues. Germline CDR1 SGHTA, CDR2 FQGTGA. The CDR3 sequence: CASSEDGQAPLYGYTF. CDR3 coding DNA: TGTGCCAGCAGCGAAGACGGACAGGCGCCGCTCTATGGCTACACCTTC.

The rearrangement links TRBV30 to TRBJ1-2; TRBD1 might be the D (6 bases). Looked up from germline, CDR1 is GTSNPN and CDR2 is SVGIG (reference sequence). CDR3 length equals 19 residues. V lost 0 bases to trimming and J lost 4 bases, with 27 bases between them. CDR3 in amino acids: CAWSVQGGRRGPHLYGYTF. DNA for the CDR3: TGTGCCTGGAGTGTACAAGGGGGGCGCAGAGGGCCCCACCTCTATGGCTACACCTTC.

The count of this clone is one. This chain connects TRBV30 to TRBJ2-6, with D perhaps matching TRBD1 (5 bases). The CDR3 consists of 14 residues. The V and J ends lost 2 bases and 0 bases respectively, with 5 bases between them. CDR1 is GTSNPN, CDR2 SVGIG, per germline (reference sequence). CDR3 nucleotides: TGTGCCTGGAGTCAGGGCTCTGGGGCCAACGTCCTGACTTTC. Translation: CAWSQGSGANVLTF.

The CDR3 DNA follows: TGTGCCAGCAGAACAGGGTTATTAGCTTTCTTT. Translating gives CASRTGLLAFF. The chain is built from TRBV6-6 and TRBJ1-1, with a tentative D call TRBD1 (6 bases). Trimming cost V 6 bases and J 10 bases, with 12 bases left between them. This CDR3 contains 11 residues. Germline values: CDR1 MNHNY, CDR2 SVGAGI (reference sequence).

J is TRBJ2-5 and V is TRBV7-8; possibly TRBD1 for D (5 bases). Per germline, CDR1 SGHVS and CDR2 FQNEAQ. Trimming removed 5 bases at V and 5 bases at J, with 12 bases between. This CDR3 is 13 amino acids long. CDR3 in amino acids: CASSLWTIETQYF. The CDR3 nucleotides are TGTGCCAGCAGCCTATGGACAATTGAGACCCAGTACTTC.

The chain employs TRBV2 and TRBJ1-3; D is unclear. Germline-derived CDR1 and CDR2 are SNHLY and FYNNEI. Deletions cut 6 bases from V and 0 bases from J, with 6 bases between. The CDR3 is 13 amino acids. The CDR3 region is CASRQNSGNTIYF. In nucleotides, the CDR3 is TGTGCCAGCAGACAGAACTCTGGAAACACCATATATTTT.

The rearrangement links TRBV11-2 to TRBJ1-1; 10 bases are shared with TRBD1. V lost 5 bases to trimming and J lost 4 bases; unmatched junction nucleotides: 4. The CDR3 length is 14 residues. Germline-derived CDR1 and CDR2 are SGHAT and FQNNGV. In nucleotides, the CDR3 is TGTGCCAGCAGCCAGGACAGGGGGGTCACTGAAGCTTTCTTT. Amino acid sequence: CASSQDRGVTEAFF.

The chain uses TRBV6-1 and TRBJ2-1; the match to TRBD1 covers 10 bases. Trimming cost V 6 bases and J 4 bases; bases outside gene matches: 3. The CDR3 sequence is 14 residues long. Germline assignment: CDR1 MNHNS and CDR2 SASEGT. Here the CDR3 DNA reads TGTGCCAGCAGGGGGACAGGGGCTTACAATGAGCAGTTCTTC. Amino acids: CASRGTGAYNEQFF.

This clone has a handful of counts. The chain has TRBV6-5 and TRBJ1-6; no clear D. The V gene lost 11 bases and the J gene lost 5 bases, with 16 bases spanning the gap. The germline CDR1 and CDR2 sequences are MNHEY and SVGAGI. CDR3 length: 14 residues. Here the CDR3 reads CAVRLYPHNSPLHF. For the CDR3, the DNA is TGTGCCGTACGCCTATATCCCCATAATTCACCCCTCCACTTT.

This sequence joins TRBV12-5 and TRBJ2-7; TRBD2 matches 15 bases. J lost 2 bases, V lost 6 bases, and 5 bases had no gene match. The CDR3 runs to 16 residues. Germline assignment: CDR1 LGHNT and CDR2 FRNRAP. The CDR3 region has the DNA TGTGCTAGTGGCGACCGGACTAGCGGGGGGGCCTACGAGCAGTACTTC. It is translated as CASGDRTSGGAYEQYF.

CDR3 region: CASRGDSDNTEAFF. In nucleotides, the CDR3 is TGTGCCAGCAGAGGGGACAGCGACAACACTGAAGCTTTCTTT. This rearrangement joins TRBV6-6 to TRBJ1-1; 7 bases align to TRBD1. This CDR3 spans 14 amino acids. The V and J ends lost 6 bases and 2 bases, in that order; junction bases with no gene match: 6. The germline V gene encodes CDR1 MNHNY and CDR2 SVGAGI (reference sequence).

The chain joins TRBV19 to TRBJ2-6; D gene uncertain. The germline gives CDR1 LNHDA, CDR2 SQIVND (reference sequence). CDR3 size: 13 residues. Trimming left V 6 bases short and J 1 base short, with 4 bases between. The CDR3 region has the DNA TGTGCCAGTAGACCTTCTGGGGCCAACGTCCTGACTTTC. Translating gives CASRPSGANVLTF.

The V gene is TRBV5-1, the J gene TRBJ2-7; no definite D call. The CDR3 is 14 residues long. Trimming left V 0 bases short and J 5 bases short, with 12 bases between. Per germline, CDR1 SGHRS and CDR2 YFSETQ. The CDR3 reads CASSLEVANDEQYF. DNA of the CDR3: TGCGCCAGCAGCTTGGAGGTGGCCAACGACGAGCAGTACTTC.

This clone was counted once. This CDR3 is CRRGNTEAFF. The CDR3 DNA sequence: TGCAGGCGGGGGAACACTGAAGCTTTCTTT. The chain links TRBV20-1 to TRBJ1-1, with D unclear. Germline lookup yields CDR1 DFQATT and CDR2 SNEGSKA (reference sequence). The CDR3 is 10 residues long.

V gene TRBV19 combines with J gene TRBJ2-2; no clear D. The CDR3 spans 16 residues. Germline CDR1 reads LNHDA; CDR2 reads SQIVND (reference sequence). The V end lost 7 bases, the J end lost 3 bases, and 18 bases lay between the germline ends. Here the CDR3 reads CASTPLRVSDTGELFF. CDR3 sequence (DNA): TGTGCCAGTACCCCGCTTAGGGTGTCGGACACCGGGGAGCTGTTTTTT.